This is a list of T cell receptor beta chains from one sample in a study of chemoradiotherapy in HPV16-positive cancers. Sequencing used immunoSEQ multiplex PCR; TCRdb keeps in-frame clones, though not all of them. The data contain approximately 4,600 clones, roughly 88% of them singletons. The biological material was taken from a patient who underwent chemoradiotherapy. The receptors derive from a human donor with HPV-associated anogenital cancer. Each CDR3 is given with its conserved first and last residue. Each record gives: V gene, J gene, CDR3 protein.

>TRBV2|TRBJ1-3
CASSPGRNTIYF
>TRBV4-2|TRBJ2-7
CASSPTGTGGREQYF
>TRBV5-1|TRBJ2-7
CASSLGEGGEQYF
>TRBV27|TRBJ1-1
CASSPRWGGGTEAFF
>TRBV6-1|TRBJ2-5
CASTSKRGFAETQYF
>TRBV5-7|TRBJ1-1
CASRDGQGTEAFF
>TRBV19|TRBJ1-1
CASSRSRMNTEAFF
>TRBV5-4|TRBJ2-3
CASRTGLNGSSDTQYF
>TRBV9|TRBJ1-2
CASSVGTGGIGYTF
>TRBV5-6|TRBJ1-2
CASTIVWEDNYGYTF
>TRBV19|TRBJ1-2
CASSILRHGTYGYTF
>TRBV7-8|TRBJ2-7
CASSQGVSYEQYF
>TRBV5-4|TRBJ1-2
CASSLAWGDGGYTF
>TRBV27|TRBJ1-5
CASSFTGSGNQPQHF
>TRBV19|TRBJ1-1
CASTTQSEAFF
>TRBV25-1|TRBJ1-2
CASSPGQGDYGYTF
>TRBV6-1|TRBJ1-1
CASVIPENTEAFF
>TRBV7-2|TRBJ2-2
CASSRWGRGSEWVTGELFF
>TRBV28|TRBJ1-6
CASRPGLLTARVRPLHF
>TRBV11-2|TRBJ2-7
CASSQGQGREQYF
>TRBV9|TRBJ2-5
CASSPSVGGTQYF
>TRBV30|TRBJ1-1
CAWSPLGTEAFF
>TRBV7-9|TRBJ1-3
CASSPGTGGRSGNTIYF
>TRBV29-1|TRBJ2-2
CSVALYTGELFF
>TRBV6-1|TRBJ1-4
CASSEAGSRNEKLFF
>TRBV9|TRBJ1-5
CASSPAENQPQHF
>TRBV6-5|TRBJ2-1
CASSRQGAGEQFF
>TRBV15|TRBJ2-7
CATSIQGAHEQYF
>TRBV9|TRBJ1-1
CASSVGPAGGDVEAFF
>TRBV6-6|TRBJ2-5
CASTPSGGAQETQYF
>TRBV6-5|TRBJ2-1
CASSYLAGEDEQFF
>TRBV19|TRBJ1-5
CASRGRQNSNQPQHF
>TRBV9|TRBJ2-3
CASSAWQAKDTQYF
>TRBV2|TRBJ2-5
CASSGTSGYQETQYF
>TRBV28|TRBJ1-4
CASRSELDYLFF
>TRBV6-4|TRBJ1-2
CASSAGEAYGYTF
>TRBV6-5|TRBJ2-7
CASSPGGAREQYF
>TRBV7-9|TRBJ1-2
CASSSPGFPGGYTF
>TRBV28|TRBJ1-2
CASSLVGNYGYTF
>TRBV6-1|TRBJ1-5
CASSEGQPQHF
>TRBV11-3|TRBJ2-5
CASRNGQGAGETQYF
>TRBV9|TRBJ1-3
CASSVGEGTRGNTIYF
>TRBV7-9|TRBJ2-3
CASSFPTSGTDTQYF
>TRBV6-5|TRBJ2-4
CASSSWTSGSDIQYF
>TRBV19|TRBJ2-1
CASSHGGSSYNEQFF
>TRBV10-2|TRBJ1-2
CASSGTGGSYGYTF
>TRBV11-1|TRBJ2-1
CASSFWGGGAIDEQFF
>TRBV13|TRBJ2-7
CASSFLYEQYF
>TRBV11-2|TRBJ2-7
CASSLGRATYEQYF
>TRBV11-2|TRBJ1-2
CASRPTDGNYGYTF
>TRBV5-4|TRBJ2-5
CASSLVQGAGETQYF
>TRBV6-5|TRBJ2-1
CASRGGLAGYNEQFF
>TRBV7-8|TRBJ2-4
CASSPRTGDSNIQYF
>TRBV29-1|TRBJ1-3
CSARTGNGNTIYF
>TRBV6-5|TRBJ1-1
CASSYSGGLVTEAFF
>TRBV27|-
CASTAGTSGYYEQYF
>TRBV19|TRBJ2-7
CASKGGGYEQYF
>TRBV29-1|TRBJ2-5
CSVRGRVGQETQYF
>TRBV6-1|TRBJ1-1
CASSGPRRLNTEAFF